These 9 T cell receptor beta chains were sequenced from one sample in a study of blood T cell repertoires in COVID-19. Repertoires were generated with immunoSEQ multiplex PCR, while TCRdb's copy carries only in-frame clones and drops some. Of about 440,000 clones in the sample, 70% to 90% were seen once. The sample consisted of PBMCs or T cells enriched from blood (not recorded which). The receptors come from a woman between 18 and 29 years old with acute COVID-19.

This chain links TRBV7-6 with TRBJ2-7; 10 positions match TRBD1. Germline values: CDR1 SGHVS, CDR2 FNYEAQ. V was pared by 5 bases and J by 7 bases, with 14 bases of the junction left unmatched. This CDR3 comprises 16 residues. CDR3 loop: CASSNPTGQGSKEQYF. As DNA, the CDR3 is TGTGCCAGCAGCAACCCGACGGGACAGGGGTCAAAAGAGCAGTACTTC.

The chain recombines TRBV3-1 (or the pseudogene TRBV3-2) with TRBJ2-7; 11 bases align to TRBD2. V lost 3 bases, J lost 1 base, and 8 bases stayed unmatched. CDR3 size: 17 residues. The germline V gene has CDR1 LGHDT and CDR2 YNNKEL (reference sequence). CDR3 in amino acids: CASSQITGTSGSYEQYF. In DNA form, the CDR3 reads TGTGCCAGCAGCCAGATTACCGGGACTAGCGGTTCCTACGAGCAGTACTTC.

The rearrangement uses TRBV7-3 and TRBJ2-4; no clear D. Germline CDR1 SGHTA, CDR2 FQGTGA. The CDR3 consists of 13 residues. V lost 1 base and J lost 3, with 4 bases in between. CDR3 nucleotide sequence: TGTGCCAGCAGCTTAATCGTCAAAAACATTCAGTACTTC. It encodes CASSLIVKNIQYF.

The chain joins TRBV5-6 to TRBJ2-1; perhaps TRBD1 as D (5 bases). This CDR3 has 15 residues. Germline V gives CDR1 SGHDT, CDR2 YYEEEE. Trimming stripped 0 bases from V and 2 bases from J, with 9 bases between. As DNA, the CDR3 is TGTGCCAGCAGCTTGGGGGGCTCCGCCTACAATGAGCAGTTCTTC. It specifies CASSLGGSAYNEQFF. Combining the CDR3 with reference TRBV5-6 and TRBJ2-1 gives the whole variable domain DAGVTQSPTHLIKTRGQQVTLRCSPKSGHDTVSWYQQALGQGPQFIFQYYEEEERQRGNFPDRFSGHQFPNYSSELNVNALLLGDSALYLCASSLGGSAYNEQFFGPGTRLTVL.

CDR3: CASRRGGPYNEQFF. CDR3 nucleotide sequence: TGTGCCAGCAGGCGGGGGGGTCCCTACAATGAGCAGTTCTTC. This sequence joins TRBV27 and TRBJ2-1; TRBD2 aligns across 9 bases. In germline, CDR1 is MNHEY, CDR2 SMNVEV (reference sequence). The CDR3 loop spans 14 amino acids. Losses at the gene ends were 6 bases for V and 2 bases for J; bases not matched to a gene: 2.

This rearrangement joins TRBV19 to TRBJ2-3; maybe TRBD1 (5 bases). Germline V gene lookup returns CDR1 LNHDA and CDR2 SQIVND (reference sequence). The CDR3 consists of 15 residues. The V end was cut by 5 bases, the J end by 0 bases, with 12 bases between. The CDR3 reads CASSVRADSTDTQYF. The DNA for the CDR3 is TGTGCCAGTAGTGTCAGGGCGGATAGCACAGATACGCAGTATTTT.

The chain has TRBV3-1 (or the pseudogene TRBV3-2) and TRBJ2-7; 12 bases fit TRBD2. This CDR3 comprises 16 residues. Germline V CDR1 and CDR2: LGHDT, YNNKEL (reference sequence). The V and J ends lost 6 bases and 2 bases, in that order; junction bases with no gene match: 8. The CDR3 protein is CASSHGLAGNTYEQYF. DNA of the CDR3: TGTGCCAGCAGTCATGGACTAGCGGGGAACACCTACGAGCAGTACTTC.

This chain joins TRBV3-1 (or the pseudogene TRBV3-2) and TRBJ1-6; TRBD1 matches 7 bases. V trimming: 3 bases; J trimming: 7 bases; junction bases outside the gene matches: 3. Germline loops: CDR1 LGHDT, CDR2 YNNKEL (reference sequence). The CDR3 is made up of 14 amino acids. The CDR3 DNA reads TGTGCCAGCAGCCAGGACAGGCTGAATTCACCCCTCCACTTT. This gives the protein CASSQDRLNSPLHF.

The V and J genes are TRBV2 and TRBJ1-6; D is ambiguous. The CDR3 is 17 amino acids. Germline CDR1 is SNHLY and CDR2 is FYNNEI. V was clipped by 3 bases and J by 0 bases, with 12 bases between them. The CDR3 sequence: CASSDGFQSSYNSPLHF. The CDR3 nucleotides are TGTGCCAGCAGTGATGGCTTCCAAAGCTCCTATAATTCACCCCTCCACTTT.